This entry describes one T cell receptor (beta chain). This sample stems from a study of blood T cell repertoires in COVID-19. About the research overall: Samples taken during acute and convalescent COVID-19 were collected in the United States, Italy and Spain.

In the source study's methods: How many nucleated cells were present was estimated from reference gene primer amplification. Method: immunoSEQ multiplex PCR; TCRdb's copy keeps in-frame clones and lacks some. That table furnishes V, J and clone size, whereas the DNA furnished D and trimming. The sample includes over 200,000 clones, roughly four fifths of them seen just once. This TCR came from a woman aged 40 to 50 with acute or convalescent COVID-19. Sequencing was done on a sample of peripheral blood.

The CDR3 DNA follows: TGTGCCAGCAGTGAAAATTCAGGGAATGCCGGGGAGCTGTTTTTT. This encodes CASSENSGNAGELFF. The genes are TRBV6-4 and TRBJ2-2; D perhaps matches TRBD1 (5 bases). The CDR3 length is 15 residues. Between the trimmed V and J ends, which lost 3 bases and 6 bases, there was a span of 14 bases. Germline loops: CDR1 MRHNA, CDR2 SNTAGT.